Each of the 15 T cell receptor beta chains below was sequenced from the same sample in a study of T cells in Graves' hyperthyroidism and ophthalmopathy. TCR beta CDR3 region amplification was performed from RNA transcripts. HTBI primers were employed in a first-round RT-PCR of the TCR CDR3. TCRdb recomputed calls from the multiplex PCR reads with MiXCR, one row per CDR3 protein. The sample has roughly 280,000 distinct CDR3 sequences, approximately 20% seen once. The sequencing sample was made of blood. The source of these receptors is a man younger than 45 with Graves' ophthalmopathy.

This clonotype has a handful of counts. The CDR3 sequence is CASSQGWDTQYF. Written as DNA, the CDR3 is TGTGCCAGCAGCCAGGGTTGGGATACGCAGTATTTT. The genes are TRBV3-1 and TRBJ2-3; D gene uncertain. Germline V lookup: CDR1 LGHDT, CDR2 YNNKEL (reference sequence). The CDR3 extends over 12 amino acids. Trimming removed 3 bases at V and 6 bases at J, with 7 bases between.

In regard to this clonotype: An end of the junction differs from the germline gene, which may be a read error. This chain connects TRBV7-6 to TRBJ1-2; D remains unclear. CDR1 is SGHVS and CDR2 is FNYEAQ in the germline V gene. The CDR3 totals 14 residues. In nucleotides, the CDR3 is TGTGCCAGCAGCATACTTCCCGGGCCCTATAGCTACACCTTC. Protein: CASSILPGPYSYTF.

The chain combines TRBV18 with TRBJ2-1; D is ambiguous. Germline V gene data show CDR1 as KGHSH and CDR2 as LQKENI. The V gene lost 3 bases and the J gene lost 3 bases, with 9 bases spanning the gap. This CDR3 contains 14 residues. The CDR3 loop is CASSPSRIYNEQFF. The DNA of the CDR3 is TGTGCCAGCTCACCGTCCCGGATCTACAATGAGCAGTTCTTC.

In this sample, this clonotype turned up a few times. This chain joins TRBV20-1 and TRBJ2-4; TRBD2 aligns across 8 bases. The germline gives CDR1 DFQATT, CDR2 SNEGSKA (reference sequence). J gave up 5 bases and V 1 base, and 4 bases lay outside the gene matches. The CDR3 has 14 amino acids. CDR3 loop: CSARGVGLENIQYF. For the CDR3, the DNA is TGCAGTGCTAGAGGAGTGGGACTAGAAAACATTCAGTACTTC.

This clonotype was detected a few times. This chain uses TRBV11-3 with TRBJ2-7, with 11 bases lining up with TRBD1. CDR1 is SGHNT, CDR2 YENEEA, per germline. The CDR3 is 15 residues long. J lost 2 bases, V lost 6 bases, and 6 bases had no gene match. The CDR3, as DNA: TGTGCCAGCAGTGTCCCGGGACAGGGGGCCTACGAGCAGTACTTC. It codes for CASSVPGQGAYEQYF.

This clonotype was found a few times. This sequence joins TRBV5-1 and TRBJ2-1; perhaps TRBD2 as D (6 bases). The CDR3 runs 15 residues. The germline CDR1 and CDR2 sequences are SGHRS and YFSETQ. V dropped 4 bases and J dropped 0 bases, with 11 bases sitting between them. The CDR3 nucleotides read TGCGCCAGCAGCGGTAGCGGAGGCTCCTACAATGAGCAGTTCTTC. It translates to CASSGSGGSYNEQFF.

This clonotype was observed many times. This chain joins TRBV3-1 and TRBJ2-7; D not resolved. CDR1 is LGHDT and CDR2 is YNNKEL in the germline V gene (reference sequence). The V and J ends lost 4 bases and 6 bases respectively, with 10 bases between them. The CDR3 spans 12 residues. The CDR3 DNA follows: TGTGCCAGCAGCCGGCACCGGGCCGAGCAGTACTTC. Translated, it gives CASSRHRAEQYF.

This clonotype turned up a few times. The V and J genes are TRBV12-3 or TRBV12-4 and TRBJ1-3; D is unclear. The germline V and J ends were trimmed by 5 bases and 1 base, with 9 bases remaining between them. This CDR3 has 14 amino acids. DNA of the CDR3: TGTGCCAGCAGTCCCGATAAGTCTGGAAACACCATATATTTT. This gives the protein CASSPDKSGNTIYF.

This clonotype was detected only a few times. The chain employs TRBV19 and TRBJ2-5, with 7 nucleotides matching TRBD1. This CDR3 contains 15 residues. Germline V gives CDR1 LNHDA, CDR2 SQIVND (reference sequence). V shed 5 bases, J shed 5 bases, and the junction held 11 bases outside the gene matches. This CDR3 is CASSRRRQGFETQYF. For the CDR3, the DNA is TGTGCCAGTAGTCGCCGGAGACAGGGTTTTGAGACCCAGTACTTC. The whole variable domain, remainder taken from reference TRBV19 and TRBJ2-5, is DGGITQSPKYLFRKEGQNVTLSCEQNLNHDAMYWYRQDPGQGLRLIYYSQIVNDFQKGDIAEGYSVSREKKESFPLTVTSAQKNPTAFYLCASSRRRQGFETQYFGPGTRLLVL.

This clonotype was detected many times. The chain links TRBV12-3 or TRBV12-4 to TRBJ1-1, with D tentatively TRBD1 (6 bases). Trimming cost V 2 bases and J 3 bases, with 13 bases left between them. The CDR3 is made up of 15 amino acids. The CDR3: CASSLWGRADTEAFF. The CDR3 DNA is TGTGCCAGCAGTTTATGGGGGCGGGCGGACACTGAAGCTTTCTTT.

This clonotype occurred many times. The V and J genes are TRBV28 and TRBJ1-2, with D hard to call. The CDR3 covers 12 residues. V dropped 11 bases and J dropped 0 bases, with 10 bases sitting between them. Germline CDR1 and CDR2: MDHEN and SYDVKM. This CDR3 reads CAATSTNYGYTF. CDR3 bases: TGTGCCGCCACATCTACTAACTATGGCTACACCTTC.

This clonotype was seen many times. The gene calls are TRBV30 and TRBJ1-2, with D unclear. CDR3 size: 12 residues. Per the germline V gene, CDR1 is GTSNPN and CDR2 is SVGIG (reference sequence). Trimming took 7 bases from V and 4 from J, leaving 13 bases between them. DNA of the CDR3: TGTGCCTCCCGTTCGGACTTCTATGGCTACACCTTC. It is translated as CASRSDFYGYTF.

This clonotype was recorded many times. The chain couples TRBV6-5 to TRBJ2-7, with a tentative D call TRBD1 (6 bases). Trimming removed 2 bases at V and 6 bases at J, with 11 bases between. The V gene's germline CDR1 is MNHEY and CDR2 SVGAGI. This CDR3 region has 13 residues. The CDR3 reads CASSYPPGVEQYF. CDR3 DNA sequence: TGTGCCAGCAGTTACCCGCCAGGGGTCGAGCAGTACTTC.

This clonotype was observed a few times. The chain carries TRBV2 and TRBJ2-7; D is possibly TRBD1 or TRBD2 (5 bases each). The germline V gene encodes CDR1 SNHLY and CDR2 FYNNEI. This CDR3 is 13 amino acids long. Trimming removed 3 bases at V and 12 bases at J, with 18 bases between. The CDR3 bases are TGTGCCAGCAGTGAGAGAGAGGGGCACAAAGCGTACTTC. The encoded protein is CASSEREGHKAYF.

The chain carries TRBV7-3 and TRBJ2-3; D is possibly TRBD2 (6 bases). The CDR3 sequence is 14 residues long. V was shortened by 5 bases and J by 6 bases, with 15 bases between the two germline ends. Germline loops: CDR1 SGHTA, CDR2 FQGTGA. The DNA of the CDR3 is TGTGCCAGCAGCCCGTCTGGCGGGGTTGATACGCAGTATTTT. The encoded protein is CASSPSGGVDTQYF.